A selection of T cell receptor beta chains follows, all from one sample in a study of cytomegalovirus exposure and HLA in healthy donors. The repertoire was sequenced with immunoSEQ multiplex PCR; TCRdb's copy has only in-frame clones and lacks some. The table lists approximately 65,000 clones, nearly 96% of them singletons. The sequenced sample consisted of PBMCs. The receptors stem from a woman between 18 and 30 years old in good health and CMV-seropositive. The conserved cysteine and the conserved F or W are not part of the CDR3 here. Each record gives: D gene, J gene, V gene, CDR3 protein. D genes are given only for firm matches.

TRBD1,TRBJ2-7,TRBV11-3,ASSPPTGGSEQY
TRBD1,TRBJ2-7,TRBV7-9,ASTPSQDRGEQY
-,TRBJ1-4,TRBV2,ASQGAPNEKLF
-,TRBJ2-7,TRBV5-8,ASSYTYEQY
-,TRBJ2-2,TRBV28,ASSLEPRRGELF
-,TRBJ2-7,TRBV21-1,AVAIFGTGPYEQY
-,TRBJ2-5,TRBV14,ASSQYGSGSETQY
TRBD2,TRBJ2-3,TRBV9,ASSAQRGDTDTQY
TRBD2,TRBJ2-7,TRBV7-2,ASSPYVAGGHNEQY
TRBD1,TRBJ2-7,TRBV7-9,ASSLAPDRGYEQY
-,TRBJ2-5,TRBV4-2,ASSQDAREETQY
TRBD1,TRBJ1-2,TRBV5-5,ASGSGQGVYGYT
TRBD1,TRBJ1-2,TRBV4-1,ASSHPLRDSYGYT
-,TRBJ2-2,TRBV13,ASSLEGERPTGELF
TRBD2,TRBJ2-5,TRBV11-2,ASSLGWREAMLWKTQY
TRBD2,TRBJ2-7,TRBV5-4,ASSSSLSGSPPYEQY
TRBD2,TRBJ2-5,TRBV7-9,ASSEEGRLAGSAGETQY
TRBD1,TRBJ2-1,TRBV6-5,ASSYGDSVYNEQF
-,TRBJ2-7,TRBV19,ASSPADRSSYEQY
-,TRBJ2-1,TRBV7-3,ASSLFGSSYNEQF
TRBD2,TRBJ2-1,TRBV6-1,ASSETSGTYNEQF
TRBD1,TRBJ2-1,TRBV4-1,ASSQTDRSSYNEQF
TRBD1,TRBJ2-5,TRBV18,ASSRTGVETQY
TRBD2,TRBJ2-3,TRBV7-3,ASSFSGRGTDTQY
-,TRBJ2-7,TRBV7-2,ASSSGAGSYEQY
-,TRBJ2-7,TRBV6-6,ASSSRDTPYEQY
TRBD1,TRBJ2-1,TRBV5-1,ASSWTGGLEDEQF
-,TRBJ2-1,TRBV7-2,ASSSRVEQF
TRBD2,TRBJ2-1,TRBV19,ASSIRSGRNEQF
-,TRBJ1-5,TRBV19,ASSRYNYWH
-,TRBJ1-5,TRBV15,ATSHSNQPQH
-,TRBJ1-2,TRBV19,ASSIDPGGGGRVGYT
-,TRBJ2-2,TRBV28,ASSSYSGDRRTGELF
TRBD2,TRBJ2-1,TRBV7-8,ASSLDSGRSYNEQF
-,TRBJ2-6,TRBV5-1,ASSTAAGAGANVLT
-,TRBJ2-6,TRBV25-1,ASSEQQGTGANVLT
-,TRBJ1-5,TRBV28,ASSNPGGLPQH
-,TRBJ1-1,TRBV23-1,ASSPKSRVRVNTEAF
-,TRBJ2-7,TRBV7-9,ASSFDSYEQY
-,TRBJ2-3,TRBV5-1,ASSLAGTDTQY
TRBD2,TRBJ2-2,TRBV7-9,ASSFRGGNTGELF
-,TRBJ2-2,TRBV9,ASSAFDVAIGGELF
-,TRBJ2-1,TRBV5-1,ASSLGGVAGSYNEQF
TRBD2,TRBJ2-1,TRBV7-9,ASSLGAAGGRAIYNEQF
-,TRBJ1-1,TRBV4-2,ASSQEGAFSEAF
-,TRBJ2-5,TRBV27,ASSSRMQETQY
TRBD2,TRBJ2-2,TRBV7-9,ASSPGLAGGVDTGELF
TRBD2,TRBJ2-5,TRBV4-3,ASSQLAARQETQY
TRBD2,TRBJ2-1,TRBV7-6,ASSLEREVGNEQF
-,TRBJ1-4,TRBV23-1,ASRIPPNRATNEKLF
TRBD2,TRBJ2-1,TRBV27,ASGGEGTYNEQF
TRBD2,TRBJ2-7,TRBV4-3,ASSQDGTSAYEQY
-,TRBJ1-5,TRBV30,AWSPDNNQPQH